In its sample, the clone carrying this T cell receptor beta chain was seen many times. This sample stems from a study of T cells in Graves' hyperthyroidism and ophthalmopathy. Study-wide context: Initial diagnosis, before any treatment, was when peripheral blood was collected.

Calling Graves' hyperthyroidism stable meant ophthalmopathy did not progress within 18 months. Patients with uncontrolled infections, other autoimmune diseases, pregnancy or lactation were excluded. Diagnosis rested on symptoms, serum thyroxine and TRAb, thyroid ultrasound, and orbital computed tomography. The germline V gene has CDR1 SGHVS and CDR2 FNYEAQ. The CDR3 is 17 amino acids. Trimming took off 1 base at V and 4 bases at J, with 17 bases between the two ends. Amplification of TCR beta CDR3 regions used RNA as the template. The TCR CDR3 was amplified in a first-round RT-PCR using the HTBI primer set. MiXCR, run by TCRdb on the multiplex PCR reads, gives a single entry per CDR3 protein. The table records more than 550,000 distinct CDR3 sequences, around 16% of them present only once.

The chain uses TRBV7-6 and TRBJ1-5; D may be TRBD1 (5 bases). This TCR was sampled from a man aged 50-60 years with Graves' hyperthyroidism. The sample taken for sequencing was blood. The CDR3 coding sequence is TGTGCCAGCAGCTTAGGCCGCGGGGGGACGAGGAATCAGCCCCAGCATTTT. It yields the protein CASSLGRGGTRNQPQHF. Supplemented by reference TRBV7-6 and TRBJ1-5, the full variable domain reads GAGVSQSPRYKVTKRGQDVALRCDPISGHVSLYWYRQALGQGPEFLTYFNYEAQQDKSGLPNDRFSAERPEGSISTLTIQRTEQRDSAMYRCASSLGRGGTRNQPQHFGDGTRLSIL.